Here is one T cell receptor (beta chain) with its context. Its binding antigen is unknown. Base qualities are not at hand, and no much larger clone is one base apart. The immunoSEQ Assay, a bias-controlled multiplex PCR, was used to amplify TCRbeta CDR3 regions from genomic DNA. The authors' analysis ran thus. The number of nucleated cells in each sample was estimated from the amplification of reference gene primers within the assay. Sequence reads were collapsed and filtered to measure the absolute abundance of every unique TCRbeta CDR3 rearrangement. For each sample, productive Simpson clonality was calculated by taking the square root of Simpson's diversity index across productive rearrangements. In its TCRdb copy, this immuneACCESS table keeps in-frame sequences only and misses some clones. Where compared with another copy, unresolved V genes explain less than half of these, and the others have no known cause. V, J and clone size are taken as reported in that table, and D and trimming were inferred from the DNA itself. The sample data list around 25,000 clones, and 87% of these were observed just once. Together, the top ten hold roughly 27% of the sample.

The data derive from a study of blood T cell repertoires in COVID-19 (dated by TCRdb to 2020 to 2021). For the wider study: The collaborator samples originated in the United States, Italy and Spain and spanned the acute and convalescent phases of COVID-19. The material from the prospective study consisted of cDNA or gDNA derived from T cells, B-cell-depleted T cells, or PBMCs. Subjects who had been exposed to COVID-19, were actively infected with it, or had recovered from it provided the deeply sampled blood TCRbeta repertoires that made up the dataset. The repertoires were released in a freely available public database meant as a resource for research on the immune response to SARS-CoV-2. The samples were drawn from two sources: the first 160 participants of the ongoing ImmuneRACE study, and approximately 1,300 subjects contributed by 6 global collaborators. The sample metadata nearly always contained a de-identified subject ID, COVID-19 status, age in years and sex. HLA class I and class II types, where available, came from metadata supplied by the sample provider rather than from assay-based typing. The research as a whole found: Clinical and demographic metadata were provided uncurated, with the amount varying by source and participant.

The germline V gene supplies CDR1 MNHEY and CDR2 SVGAGI. Clipping removes 6 bases from V and 6 bases from J, with 6 as the unmatched junction base count. The CDR3 goes from the cysteine to the phenylalanine over 14 residues. Left in the record is the CDR3 DNA by itself, 42 bases read in frame from the first base. Each collaborating institution followed its own protocols to collect whole blood in K2EDTA tubes. For TCRbeta analysis, collaborators shipped samples in one of three forms: frozen whole blood, isolated PBMCs, or DNA extracted from either of those sample types. This clonotype was sampled from a human donor with active COVID-19. The donor label of this sample is uncertain. Specimen: peripheral blood. The chain is encoded by TRBV6-5 joined to TRBJ2-1; TRBD1 fits 9 bases in the junction. The nucleotide sequence is given as TGTGCCAGCAGGGGAGACAGGGGGGGCAATGAGCAGTTCTTC. This encodes CASRGDRGGNEQFF.